The T cell receptor (beta chain) under discussion was sequenced for a study of blood T cell repertoires in COVID-19. Study details: The origin of the acute and convalescent COVID-19 samples was the United States, Italy and Spain. From T cells, B-cell-depleted T cells, or PBMCs came the material, which was cDNA or gDNA.

The trim removed 5 bases at V and 5 bases at J, leaving 6 bases unmatched. CDR3 size: 15 residues. The germline gives CDR1 MNHEY, CDR2 SMNVEV (reference sequence). Authors' analysis steps: Nucleated cell number was recorded as an estimate derived from reference gene primer amplification. Using immunoSEQ multiplex PCR, the repertoire was profiled, and TCRdb retains in-frame clones only, with some absent. V and J calls and clone size are given by that table; D and trimming were obtained from the DNA. Of roughly 190,000 clones listed, about 86% are singletons. The clonotype originates from a young man with active or convalescent COVID-19. Sequenced: peripheral blood. V and J are TRBV27 and TRBJ2-2; 9 bases map to TRBD1. The CDR3 region is CASSGGDRATGELFF. The CDR3 coding sequence is TGTGCCAGCAGTGGAGGGGACAGGGCGACCGGGGAGCTGTTTTTT.